This TCR beta chain was recovered during a study of blood T cell repertoires in COVID-19. Study in general: T cells, B-cell-depleted T cells, or PBMCs provided the cDNA or gDNA that served as material.

Recruitment covered over 20 US areas and drew participants whose ages spanned roughly 18 to 100 years. Cohorts were assigned according to the clinical history that participants reported. In germline, CDR1 is MGHRA, CDR2 YSYEKL. The J segment lost 5 bases and the V segment lost 4 bases, leaving 6 bases of the junction unmatched. The CDR3 runs 15 residues. Original processing notes: It was from reference gene primer amplification that nucleated cell counts were estimated. Sequencing was performed with immunoSEQ multiplex PCR; in TCRdb, only in-frame clones are kept and a portion is missing. V and J calls and clone size follow that table, whereas D and trimming were derived from the DNA. The table lists 260,000 or so clones, under 90% of them singletons, with roughly 15% in the top ten.

The chain recombines TRBV4-1 with TRBJ2-5, with 11 bases matching TRBD2. The receptor's source is a man between 18 and 29 years old who had recovered from COVID-19. Specimen: PBMCs or T cells enriched from blood (not recorded which). The CDR3 reads CASSLLAGAGETQYF. The CDR3 DNA sequence: TGCGCCAGCAGCCTACTAGCGGGGGCCGGGGAGACCCAGTACTTC.